These T cell receptor beta chains were read from a single sample in a study of T cell responses to AZD1222 COVID-19 vaccine. This table comes from immunoSEQ multiplex PCR, and its TCRdb copy is limited to in-frame clones, with some not included. The profile shows 100,000 to 150,000 clones, roughly 92% of them singletons. This sample comprised peripheral blood, obtained on day 0 of AZD1222 vaccination. Receptors were obtained from an adult in good health. Each CDR3 is given with its conserved first and last residue. The D gene is left open where the match is weak. Size is stated for part of the rows, as once, few or many counts, or as a class when the clone is expanded.

>TRBJ1-2|NA|TRBV4-1|NA
TGCGCCAGCAGCCAAGTCCGGGGGGGTATCTATGGCTACACCTTC
CASSQVRGGIYGYTF
>TRBJ1-1|NA|TRBV30|NA
TGTGCCTGGAGTGTAACCCTCAGATCGGAAGAGTTCTTT
CAWSVTLRSEEFF
>TRBJ2-2|NA|TRBV24-1|NA
TGTGCCACGAGTGTGGGAGGGAACACCGGGGAGCTGTTTTTT
CATSVGGNTGELFF
>TRBJ2-1|NA|TRBV7-2|TRBD1
TGTGCCAGCAGCTTCCAGGACAGGGGGGATGAGCAGTTCTTC
CASSFQDRGDEQFF
>TRBJ1-1|NA|TRBV29-1|NA
TGCAGCGTTGGGAGGGAGGGAGCTTTCTTT
CSVGREGAFF
>TRBJ2-7|NA|TRBV30|NA
TGTGCCTGGAGTCTTGGGTCCACAGGGCTATACGAGCAGTACTTC
CAWSLGSTGLYEQYF
>TRBJ2-2|few|TRBV7-9|NA
TGTGCCAGCAGCTTCTTGGGGCCCGGGGAGCTGTTTTTT
CASSFLGPGELFF
>TRBJ2-1|NA|TRBV10-2|TRBD2
TGCGCCAGCAGTGACCTAGCGGGAGGTGTGAATGAGCAGTTCTTC
CASSDLAGGVNEQFF
>TRBJ2-2|once|TRBV9|NA
TGTGCCAGCAGCGTAGGGGGGCCGGGCGGGGAGCTGTTTTTT
CASSVGGPGGELFF
>TRBJ1-1|once|TRBV3-1/TRBV3-2|NA
TGTGCCAGCAGCCAATCGGGGGCTGAAGCTTTCTTT
CASSQSGAEAFF
>TRBJ2-1|NA|TRBV7-3|TRBD2
TGTGCCAGCAGCTTACTCGCGGGAGGCTACAATGAGCAGTTCTTC
CASSLLAGGYNEQFF
>TRBJ2-1|NA|TRBV20-1|NA
TGCAGTGCTAGTACCTCCAATGAGCAGTTCTTC
CSASTSNEQFF
>TRBJ1-1|few|TRBV5-4|NA
TGTGCCAGCAGCTTACAGGGTGCGGGCACTGAAGCTTTCTTT
CASSLQGAGTEAFF
>TRBJ1-2|NA|TRBV20-1|NA
TGCAGTGTTAGCGGGGGCACCTTC
CSVSGGTF
>TRBJ2-2|NA|TRBV10-3|TRBD2
TGTGCCATCAGTGCCGGGGGACGGCTAGCGGGAGGGGCCGGGGAGCTGTTTTTT
CAISAGGRLAGGAGELFF
>TRBJ2-7|NA|TRBV9|NA
TGTGCCAGCAGCGTAGGGCCGGGATTGTACGAGCAGTACTTC
CASSVGPGLYEQYF
>TRBJ1-2|NA|TRBV3-1/TRBV3-2|NA
TGTGCCAGCAGCCAAGTGTCGAGCCTCAGCTACACCTTC
CASSQVSSLSYTF
>TRBJ2-7|NA|TRBV4-3|TRBD2
TGCGCCAGCAGCCAAAGGACTAGCGATTTCTACGAGCAGTACTTC
CASSQRTSDFYEQYF
>TRBJ1-1|NA|TRBV2|NA
TGTGCCAGCAGCACAACCGGACCCGCAGAAGCTTTCTTT
CASSTTGPAEAFF
>TRBJ2-7|NA|TRBV19|TRBD2
TGTGCCAGTAGTACGCCTAGCGGGAGGAGGGGAGAGCAGTACTTC
CASSTPSGRRGEQYF
>TRBJ1-5|NA|TRBV6-5|NA
TGTGCCAGCAGTAACTCGGGTATTCAGCCCCAGCATTTT
CASSNSGIQPQHF
>TRBJ2-7|NA|TRBV28|NA
TGTGCCAGCAGCCCCCTTTCAGGACTACGAAGGGCCTGGGAGCAGTACTTC
CASSPLSGLRRAWEQYF
>TRBJ2-7|few|TRBV6-6|TRBD1
TGTGCCAGCAAGCCGGGACAGGGGGGCGAGCAGTACTTC
CASKPGQGGEQYF
>TRBJ1-1|NA|TRBV5-1|NA
TGCGCCAGCAGCGAGGGACGACGAGTGAACACTGAAGCTTTCTTT
CASSEGRRVNTEAFF
>TRBJ2-1|once|TRBV2|NA
TGTGCCAGCAGTGAACAGGGGTCCCTCAATGAGCAGTTCTTC
CASSEQGSLNEQFF